The clone carrying this T cell receptor (beta chain) was detected only once. V shed 1 base and J shed 2 bases, with 9 bases lying between them. The CDR3 is made up of 14 amino acids. In germline, CDR1 is SGHRS, CDR2 YFSETQ. The source of the sample is a study of blood T cells in healthy people across ages. Primers used in a second PCR of about 6 to 11 cycles were a sample-barcoded 5' primer and a J-beta primer mix. TCRdb analysed the 5' RACE reads with MiXCR anew, one entry per CDR3 protein. The repertoire holds approximately 900,000 distinct CDR3 sequences, with under 35% as singletons. These data were also reused for a study on T cells of mothers and their children.

The sample consisted of blood. The chain carries TRBV5-1 and TRBJ2-5; weak D call: TRBD2 (5 bases). The TCR sequence derives from a woman in her thirties or forties in good health. For the CDR3, the DNA is TGCGCCAGCAGCTTGTCCAAGCGGCAAGAGACCCAGTACTTC. Translation: CASSLSKRQETQYF.